These 31 T cell receptor beta chains were all obtained from the same sample, sequenced in a study of blood T cell repertoires in COVID-19. TCRdb keeps only in-frame clones here, not all; method: immunoSEQ multiplex PCR. Seen here are approximately 90,000 clones, over 80% observed once, and the top ten hold around 3.7%. Material: peripheral blood. The receptors originated from a man between 45 and 60 years old with acute or convalescent COVID-19.

This clone was found once. This chain joins TRBV5-1 and TRBJ2-3; a possible D gene is TRBD2 (6 bases). The V and J ends lost 4 bases and 0 bases respectively, with 15 bases between them. Germline CDR1 reads SGHRS; CDR2 reads YFSETQ. The length of the CDR3 is 16 residues. CDR3 amino acids: CASSQGGGKSTDTQYF. Written as DNA, the CDR3 is TGCGCCAGCAGCCAGGGTGGGGGGAAAAGCACAGATACGCAGTATTTT. The full variable domain, with the rest looked up from reference TRBV5-1 and TRBJ2-3, is KAGVTQTPRYLIKTRGQQVTLSCSPISGHRSVSWYQQTPGQGLQFLFEYFSETQRNKGNFPGRFSGRQFSNSRSEMNVSTLELGDSALYLCASSQGGGKSTDTQYFGPGTRLTVL.

The chain joins TRBV18 to TRBJ2-7; 7 bases are a match to TRBD2. The V segment lost 2 bases and the J segment 3 bases; nucleotides outside the gene matches: 1. Germline values: CDR1 KGHSH, CDR2 LQKENI. CDR3 size: 13 residues. CDR3 bases: TGTGCCAGCTCACCAGGGGGGGGCTACGAGCAGTACTTC. Protein sequence: CASSPGGGYEQYF.

The chain uses TRBV18 and TRBJ2-1; TRBD2 agrees at 10 bases. The ends lost 2 bases at V and 7 bases at J; junction bases unmatched: 5. Germline CDR1 is KGHSH and CDR2 is LQKENI. The CDR3 totals 15 residues. The CDR3 region has the DNA TGTGCCAGCTCACCAGCTAGCGGGAGTACGAATGAGCAGTTCTTC. Amino acid sequence: CASSPASGSTNEQFF.

The chain recombines TRBV5-1 with TRBJ1-4; tentatively, D is TRBD1 (5 bases). The CDR3 is made up of 13 amino acids. CDR1 and CDR2 (germline): SGHRS, YFSETQ. The V end lost 4 bases, the J end lost 14 bases, and 18 bases lay between the germline ends. The CDR3 sequence: CASSRPPGAELFF. CDR3 coding DNA: TGCGCCAGCAGCAGACCACCTGGGGCAGAGCTGTTTTTT.

The gene calls are TRBV10-3 and TRBJ2-3; 8 nucleotides line up with TRBD2. With 2 bases clipped from V and 2 bases from J, the junction kept 6 bases outside the gene matches. Germline-derived CDR1 and CDR2 are ENHRY and SYGVKD. CDR3 length: 16 residues. The CDR3 region is CAISEGLAAITDTQYF. The CDR3, as DNA: TGTGCCATCAGTGAGGGACTAGCAGCCATCACAGATACGCAGTATTTT.

V gene TRBV30 combines with J gene TRBJ2-7; possibly TRBD1 for D (6 bases). Trimming took 1 base from V and 0 from J, leaving 16 bases between them. This CDR3 region has 16 residues. The germline V gene encodes CDR1 GTSNPN and CDR2 SVGIG (reference sequence). DNA of the CDR3: TGTGCCTGGAGTGGAACAGGGATAGGGAGCTCCTACGAGCAGTACTTC. This encodes CAWSGTGIGSSYEQYF.

The chain's CDR3 is CASSQEEQAAYEQYF. Here the CDR3 DNA reads TGCGCCAGCAGCCAAGAGGAACAGGCTGCCTACGAGCAGTACTTC. The rearrangement links TRBV4-3 to TRBJ2-7; tentative D call: TRBD1 (5 bases). Germline CDR1 reads LGHNA; CDR2 reads YSLEER. CDR3 length: 15 residues. Trimming took off 0 bases at V and 2 bases at J, with 11 bases between the two ends.

The chain uses TRBV2 and TRBJ2-5; D gene ambiguous. The CDR3 length is 11 residues. The V end lost 2 bases, the J end lost 6 bases, and 4 bases lay between the germline ends. Germline V gives CDR1 SNHLY, CDR2 FYNNEI. Here the CDR3 DNA reads TGTGCCAGCAGTGAATATCAGACCCAGTACTTC. Its translation is CASSEYQTQYF. The complete variable domain, with remaining parts taken from reference TRBV2 and TRBJ2-5, reads EPEVTQTPSHQVTQMGQEVILRCVPISNHLYFYWYRQILGQKVEFLVSFYNNEISEKSEIFDDQFSVERPDGSNFTLKIRSTKLEDSAMYFCASSEYQTQYFGPGTRLLVL.

The chain employs TRBV28 and TRBJ2-7; D is unresolved. CDR3 length: 14 residues. Germline V gene data show CDR1 as MDHEN and CDR2 as SYDVKM. V shed 2 bases and J shed 6 bases, with 14 bases lying between them. The DNA of the CDR3 is TGTGCCAGCAGTTTAGTGTGGCCCTCTCCCGAGCAGTACTTC. Translation: CASSLVWPSPEQYF.

This clone was found once. In DNA form, the CDR3 reads TGTGCCAGCAGGCCTGAACTTTCTGCAACTAATGAAAAACTGTTTTTT. It codes for CASRPELSATNEKLFF. The rearrangement joins TRBV7-2 to TRBJ1-4; D is uncertain. From germline, CDR1 is SGHTA and CDR2 FQGNSA. This CDR3 has 16 amino acids. Trimming shortened V by 6 bases and J by 0 bases, and 14 bases separated the two germline ends.

The genes are TRBV2 and TRBJ2-1; possible D gene TRBD2, 6 bases. Trimming took 2 bases from V and 5 from J, leaving 19 bases between them. Germline CDR1 reads SNHLY; CDR2 reads FYNNEI. The CDR3 sequence is 17 residues long. CDR3 in amino acids: CASSEPDGGTSDNEQFF. The CDR3, as DNA: TGTGCCAGCAGTGAACCTGACGGCGGGACTTCTGACAATGAGCAGTTCTTC.

This clone has a single count. The chain is built from TRBV9 and TRBJ2-5; 11 bases align to TRBD2. V lost 3 bases, J lost 5 bases, and 6 bases stayed unmatched. The CDR3 extends over 15 amino acids. Germline CDR1 SGDLS, CDR2 YYNGEE. The CDR3 coding sequence is TGTGCCAGCAGCGGACTAGCGGGAAGCCGGGAGACCCAGTACTTC. It encodes CASSGLAGSRETQYF. Full variable domain (rest looked up from reference TRBV9 and TRBJ2-5): DSGVTQTPKHLITATGQRVTLRCSPRSGDLSVYWYQQSLDQGLQFLIQYYNGEERAKGNILERFSAQQFPDLHSELNLSSLELGDSALYFCASSGLAGSRETQYFGPGTRLLVL.

In this sample, this clone turned up many times. The chain employs TRBV6-2 or TRBV6-3 and TRBJ1-6, with 7 bases identical to TRBD1. The V gene end was trimmed by 2 bases and the J gene end by 7 bases; junction bases not matched to a gene: 2. This CDR3 is built from 14 residues. The germline V gene encodes CDR1 MNHEY and CDR2 SVGEGT. This CDR3 is CASSYEGANSPLHF. CDR3 coding DNA: TGTGCCAGCAGTTACGAGGGGGCGAATTCACCCCTCCACTTT.

This chain joins TRBV10-1 and TRBJ2-7, with unresolved D. Germline CDR1 reads WNHNN; CDR2 reads SYGVQD (reference sequence). Trimming took 4 bases from V and 3 from J, leaving 7 bases between them. This CDR3 is built from 12 residues. The CDR3 sequence is CASSAGSYEQYF. The CDR3 DNA reads TGCGCCAGCAGTGCAGGCAGCTACGAGCAGTACTTC.

This chain's CDR3 is CASSPGLAWNTGELFF. The CDR3 DNA reads as TGTGCCAGCAGCCCGGGACTAGCCTGGAACACCGGGGAGCTGTTTTTT. V and J are TRBV7-2 and TRBJ2-2; 9 bases match TRBD2. The V and J ends lost 5 bases and 1 base, in that order; junction bases with no gene match: 5. The CDR3 spans 16 residues. Germline assignment: CDR1 SGHTA and CDR2 FQGNSA.

The chain has TRBV4-1 and TRBJ2-7, with TRBD2 identical over 8 bases. The V gene's germline CDR1 is MGHRA and CDR2 YSYEKL. This CDR3 contains 15 residues. The junction had 8 bases not matched to a gene; V was cut back by 3 bases and J by 4 bases. The CDR3 DNA is TGCGCCAGCAGCCACCAGATTAGCGGGGTTTACGAGCAGTACTTC. Protein product: CASSHQISGVYEQYF.

This chain joins TRBV7-9 and TRBJ2-3; 9 nucleotides align to TRBD1. Germline CDR1 and CDR2: SEHNR and FQNEAQ (reference sequence). This CDR3 is built from 14 residues. The V and J ends lost 4 bases and 4 bases, in that order; junction bases with no gene match: 3. The CDR3 loop is CASSSRQGADTQYF. The DNA of the CDR3 is TGTGCCAGCAGCTCCAGACAGGGGGCAGATACGCAGTATTTT.

On this clone itself: One junction end disagrees with the germline gene, perhaps due to a read error. This chain connects TRBV18 to TRBJ1-5; D unclear. Germline values: CDR1 KGHSH, CDR2 LQKENI. This CDR3 has 14 amino acids. CDR3 loop: CASSPPSSNQPQHF. CDR3 DNA sequence: TGTGCCAGCTCGCCACCGAGTAGCAATCAGCCCCAGCATTTT.

The V and J genes are TRBV5-4 and TRBJ2-5; 7 nucleotides match TRBD1. CDR1 and CDR2 (germline): SGHNT, YYREEE (reference sequence). V was pared by 4 bases and J by 2 bases, with 5 bases of the junction left unmatched. The CDR3 covers 14 residues. Here the CDR3 reads CASSPGQAQETQYF. The CDR3 DNA sequence: TGTGCCAGCAGCCCCGGACAGGCACAAGAGACCCAGTACTTC.

This clone was detected only a few times. The CDR3 is CAWSVMGQNTEAFF. The CDR3 bases are TGTGCCTGGAGTGTGATGGGACAAAACACTGAAGCTTTCTTT. This chain connects TRBV30 to TRBJ1-1; possible D gene TRBD1, 6 bases. CDR3 size: 14 residues. V lost 0 bases and J 2 bases, leaving 10 bases between the germline ends. The V gene's germline CDR1 is GTSNPN and CDR2 SVGIG (reference sequence).

CDR3 nucleotides: TGCGCCAGCTTCCTCGGGGGAACCGGGGAGCTGTTTTTT. The encoded protein is CASFLGGTGELFF. The chain recombines TRBV5-1 with TRBJ2-2, with a possible D match to TRBD2 (6 bases). V was clipped by 7 bases and J by 5 bases, with 12 bases between them. Germline CDR1 is SGHRS and CDR2 is YFSETQ. This CDR3 spans 13 amino acids.

The chain recombines TRBV9 with TRBJ2-1; TRBD1 aligns across 9 bases. V trimming: 4 bases; J trimming: 7 bases; junction bases outside the gene matches: 9. This CDR3 comprises 15 residues. Germline V gene sequence: CDR1 SGDLS, CDR2 YYNGEE. The CDR3 bases are TGTGCCAGCAGCAGATTCGACAGGGGGTCGAATGAGCAGTTCTTC. It yields the protein CASSRFDRGSNEQFF.

This clone was seen a single time. This chain joins TRBV4-2 and TRBJ2-1, with 8 bases identical to TRBD2. The V gene's germline CDR1 is LGHNA and CDR2 YNFKEQ. The CDR3 runs to 16 residues. Losses at the gene ends were 1 base for V and 1 base for J; bases not matched to a gene: 3. CDR3 DNA: TGTGCCAGCAGCCAAGCACTAGCGGCATCCTACAATGAGCAGTTCTTC. Its protein is CASSQALAASYNEQFF.

The gene calls are TRBV10-3 and TRBJ2-7, with a weak D call TRBD2 (6 bases). The CDR3 covers 15 residues. Trimming left V 2 bases short and J 0 bases short, with 11 bases between. Germline loops: CDR1 ENHRY, CDR2 SYGVKD. The CDR3 reads CAISEAQDYSYEQYF. As DNA, the CDR3 is TGTGCCATCAGTGAGGCCCAGGACTACTCCTACGAGCAGTACTTC.

The CDR3 DNA sequence: TGTGCCAGCAGTTACCGGGCAGGGGGAGGCAATCAGCCCCAGCATTTT. Translation: CASSYRAGGGNQPQHF. The chain joins TRBV6-5 to TRBJ1-5; 7 bases map to TRBD1. The length of the CDR3 is 16 residues. Per germline, CDR1 MNHEY and CDR2 SVGAGI. J was trimmed by 2 bases and V by 2 bases; bases with no gene match: 6.

The chain combines TRBV4-3 with TRBJ2-7, with D perhaps matching TRBD2 (6 bases). The germline gives CDR1 LGHNA, CDR2 YSLEER. The V gene lost 1 base and the J gene lost 4 bases, with 14 bases spanning the gap. CDR3 size: 15 residues. The CDR3 loop reads CASSQGSGGGYEQYF. The CDR3 coding sequence is TGCGCCAGCAGCCAAGGCTCCGGGGGAGGTTACGAGCAGTACTTC.

The chain joins TRBV4-1 to TRBJ2-1, with 9 bases fitting TRBD1. Germline V gene data show CDR1 as MGHRA and CDR2 as YSYEKL. V shed 4 bases and J 2 bases; nucleotides not matched to a gene: 9. The CDR3 contains 17 residues. The CDR3 nucleotides read TGCGCCAGCAGCCCCTGGACAGGGGACGACCCCTACAATGAGCAGTTCTTC. This translates into CASSPWTGDDPYNEQFF.

The chain has TRBV7-2 and TRBJ2-1; D is uncertain. CDR1 is SGHTA, CDR2 FQGNSA, per germline. The CDR3 contains 13 residues. Trimming pared 4 bases from V and 4 bases from J, leaving 8 bases between. The CDR3 sequence is CASSSQAYNEQFF. The CDR3 nucleotides are TGTGCCAGCAGCTCCCAAGCATACAATGAGCAGTTCTTC.

In this sample, this clone turned up once. The rearrangement links TRBV9 to TRBJ2-1; tentatively, D is TRBD2 (6 bases). Looked up from germline, CDR1 is SGDLS and CDR2 is YYNGEE. The CDR3 is made up of 14 amino acids. Trimming cost V 3 bases and J 9 bases, with 16 bases left between them. CDR3 DNA: TGTGCCAGCAGCGCCCAGCGGGTAGTAGGTGAGCAGTTCTTC. It yields the protein CASSAQRVVGEQFF.

The chain couples TRBV4-2 to TRBJ2-2; 13 bases line up with TRBD2. Unmatched junction bases numbered 9, after V lost 2 bases and J lost 0 bases. Germline V CDR1 and CDR2: LGHNA, YNFKEQ. This CDR3 region has 20 residues. As DNA, the CDR3 is TGTGCCAGCAGCCAAACCGGGAGACTAGCGGGGGGAACGAACACCGGGGAGCTGTTTTTT. It codes for CASSQTGRLAGGTNTGELFF.

This clone was picked up one time. This CDR3 is CASTWTGGTGELFF. CDR3 DNA: TGCGCCAGCACTTGGACAGGGGGCACCGGGGAGCTGTTTTTT. V is TRBV4-3 and J is TRBJ2-2; TRBD1 agrees at 10 bases. The CDR3 is 14 amino acids. The germline V gene encodes CDR1 LGHNA and CDR2 YSLEER. Trimming at V came to 7 bases and at J to 4 bases, leaving 3 bases not matched to a gene.